This TCR beta chain was sequenced for a study of beta chain features in type 1 diabetes (dated by TCRdb to 2016 to 2018). For the study in its entirety: Mean age, gender distribution, total cell number and subset yield were not different between patients and healthy donors. A total of 107,917,701 sorted cells were examined across all samples, and a strong correlation was observed between cell number per subset and RNA yield. In the study, TCRB repertoires of sorted circulating CD4+ T cell subsets from recently diagnosed type 1 diabetes patients were compared with those of matched healthy donors. Regulatory and stem cell-like memory subsets were isolated from only 8 patients and roughly eight healthy donors, whereas naive and central memory subsets came from all 30 or so donors. Results the study describes overall, beyond this receptor: Shorter templates might be favored by PCR, yet because patient and control samples were amplified and corrected together, any such skew would affect both groups equally. The naive, central memory and regulatory TCRB repertoires appeared to resemble one another more closely among patients than among healthy donors. Because cDNA was sequenced instead of genomic DNA, activated cells with high expression could be over-represented, although the groups did not differ in activation or CD3 levels. Patients with type 1 diabetes made fewer insertions and deleted more nucleotides at VDJ recombination sites, implying thymic rearrangement abnormalities. In all four CD4+ subsets, TCRB CDR3 length was moderately but significantly shorter in type 1 diabetes patients. Only small numbers of individuals were included in the HLA sub-analyses, which left unresolved whether HLA type had any influence on TCRB rearrangement.

Remarks on this clone: Its antigen target is currently unknown. No much larger clone exists at a distance of one base, and base qualities are not known.

A single peripheral blood draw of around 120 mL on average was collected from each donor into heparinised tubes. Using a panel that included CD45RO, CCR7, CD25, CD127, CD95 and CD27, naive, central memory, regulatory and stem cell-like memory CD4+ T cells were sorted on a BD FACSAria II. All sorted populations exceeded 95% purity. Right away, PBMCs were isolated by Lymphoprep density gradient centrifugation and were stained directly, with no culture step. So that batch effects would be minimized, each experiment stained and sorted samples in pairs, pairing one healthy donor with one patient. The High Capacity cDNA Reverse Transcription Kit was used to reverse transcribe all of the isolated RNA, meaning that expressed TCRB transcripts were what got sequenced. Deep immunoSEQ sequencing was applied to naive, central memory and regulatory T cell samples, giving an average of approximately 3.8 million total reads per sample. Sorted cells were lysed in RLT buffer, and RNA was extracted using DNase-treated RNeasy Micro or Mini kits according to cell number. Each cell subset was processed separately to prevent cross-contamination, with patient and healthy donor samples processed together. The immunoSEQ multiplex PCR was used to amplify TCRB sequences from cDNA, generating 87-bp fragments that spanned the CDR3 region. The amplicons were sequenced using the Illumina HiSeq platform. In the authors' own workflow: PCR bias was corrected computationally using synthetic template baselines, and reads within Hamming distance 2 were collapsed, with unmergeable singletons discarded. By aligning reads against IMGT, V, D and J genes, CDR3 length, and insertions or deletions at six rearrangement sites were assigned. Within each subset, clonotype counts were normalized to sorted cell number, and only after that were true diversity and Gini coefficients computed with the tcR R package. The overlap coefficient, calculated on TCRB nucleotide sequences, was used to measure repertoire sharing. Out-of-frame TCRB sequences from naive cells were analyzed as a proxy for the pre-selection repertoire. In its TCRdb copy, this immuneACCESS table keeps in-frame sequences only and misses some clones. Where compared with another copy, unresolved V genes explain less than half of these, and the others have no known cause. V and J calls and clone size come straight from that table; D and trimming were deduced from the DNA. A total of about 620,000 clones appear in this sample, around 16% of them only once. 0.093% of the sample rests with the top ten.

Source material: naive CD4+ T cells from blood. Sample cell subset or site, as interpreted from the label and publication: true naive CD4+ T cells. This receptor was identified in a man aged 18 to 30 in good health.

The sequenced DNA is TGTGCCAGCTCCCGGCCGGGACAGGGTACCGGAAACACCATATATTTT. This gives the protein CASSRPGQGTGNTIYF. This chain joins TRBV18 to TRBJ1-3; TRBD1 lines up with 9 middle nucleotides. From cysteine to phenylalanine, the CDR3 is 16 amino acids long. Of the read, only the CDR3 DNA is kept; its 48 bases are in frame from base 1. The CDR1 and CDR2 encoded by the germline V gene are KGHSH and LQKENI. Trimming takes 6 bases off V and 4 bases off J; junction bases not matched to a gene: 10.